This record concerns one T cell receptor beta chain sequence. The data were taken from a study of shared clonotypes between healthy human individuals. Donors were healthy HIV-negative adults without recently reported acute infections or vaccinations. Trimming stripped 0 bases from V and 4 bases from J, with 13 bases between. This CDR3 spans 15 amino acids. The germline gives CDR1 SGHRS, CDR2 YFSETQ. What was sequenced on ten immunoSEQ deep assay plates was unsorted PBMC DNA. The table came from immunoSEQ multiplex PCR; TCRdb's copy has only in-frame clones and leaves some out. The table lists around 440,000 clones, more than 70% of them singletons.

Sequenced material: PBMCs. The rearrangement joins TRBV5-1 to TRBJ1-1, with a tentative D call TRBD1 (5 bases). The clonotype was recovered from a woman between 35 and 50 years old in good health. Some clones in this sample may be carry-over from other donors' samples. CDR3 nucleotide sequence: TGCGCCAGCAGCTTGGAGGGAAGGGGAAGCACTGAAGCTTTCTTT. This sequence encodes CASSLEGRGSTEAFF.